One sample yielded the 25 T cell receptor beta chains listed below, sequenced in a study of shared clonotypes between healthy human individuals. CD45RO-negative, CCR7-positively selected cells formed the naive CD8 fraction, excluding terminally differentiated effector memory CD45RA+ cells. Generated by immunoSEQ multiplex PCR, the TCRdb table keeps only in-frame clones and is missing some. Of some 800,000 clones detected, around 93% appear once; the ten largest clones hold 24%. The specimen sequenced was naive CD8+ T cells sorted from blood. These receptors all come from a man aged 30 to 45 in good health.

V is TRBV27 and J is TRBJ2-5, with a tentative D call TRBD2 (5 bases). This CDR3 has 16 amino acids. The V gene's germline CDR1 is MNHEY and CDR2 SMNVEV (reference sequence). Trimming left V 3 bases short and J 2 bases short, with 16 bases between. The CDR3 sequence: CASSFSAYPSQETQYF. The CDR3 DNA reads as TGTGCCAGCAGTTTTAGCGCCTACCCGTCGCAAGAGACCCAGTACTTC.

This chain joins TRBV11-2 and TRBJ2-5; 10 nucleotides agree with TRBD2. With 1 base clipped from V and 2 bases from J, the junction kept 7 bases outside the gene matches. The CDR3 extends over 17 amino acids. Germline V lookup: CDR1 SGHAT, CDR2 FQNNGV. The CDR3 reads CASSLGLAGETQETQYF. CDR3 sequence (DNA): TGTGCCAGCAGCTTAGGTCTAGCGGGAGAGACACAAGAGACCCAGTACTTC.

The chain couples TRBV7-8 to TRBJ2-1, with 9 bases matching TRBD1. V lost 2 bases to trimming and J lost 4 bases; unmatched junction nucleotides: 9. The CDR3 sequence is 17 residues long. Germline CDR1 and CDR2: SGHVS and FQNEAQ. CDR3 sequence: CASSLFQRDREYNEQFF. CDR3 nucleotide sequence: TGTGCCAGCAGCTTATTCCAGCGGGACAGGGAATACAATGAGCAGTTCTTC.

In regard to this clone: The sample contains more than one DNA sequence encoding this CDR3. The gene calls are TRBV4-1 and TRBJ2-1, with D uncertain. V lost 2 bases to trimming and J lost 9 bases, with 5 bases between them. This CDR3 has 11 amino acids. Germline values: CDR1 MGHRA, CDR2 YSYEKL. CDR3 region: CASSQLGEQFF. The CDR3 DNA reads as TGCGCCAGCAGCCAACTGGGTGAGCAGTTCTTC.

The chain employs TRBV11-2 and TRBJ2-1, with TRBD2 identical over 13 bases. V trimming: 5 bases; J trimming: 7 bases; junction bases outside the gene matches: 8. Germline V gene sequence: CDR1 SGHAT, CDR2 FQNNGV. The CDR3 runs to 16 residues. Here the CDR3 reads CASSGPRTSGGNEQFF. In DNA form, the CDR3 reads TGTGCCAGCAGCGGACCGAGGACTAGCGGGGGTAATGAGCAGTTCTTC.

The chain employs TRBV28 and TRBJ1-3, with unresolved D. The germline V gene has CDR1 MDHEN and CDR2 SYDVKM. The CDR3 contains 15 residues. Trimming left V 7 bases short and J 0 bases short, with 13 bases between. The CDR3 bases are TGTGCCAGCACCATAGATAGTAGCTCTGGAAACACCATATATTTT. Protein product: CASTIDSSSGNTIYF. Full variable domain (missing parts from reference TRBV28 and TRBJ1-3): DVKVTQSSRYLVKRTGEKVFLECVQDMDHENMFWYRQDPGLGLRLIYFSYDVKMKEKGDIPEGYSVSREKKERFSLILESASTNQTSMYLCASTIDSSSGNTIYFGEGSWLTVV.

This clone was seen more than once but under ten times. The J gene is TRBJ1-2, the V gene TRBV19; TRBD1 matches 11 bases. V was clipped by 7 bases and J by 8 bases; unmatched bases: 9. Germline V CDR1 and CDR2: LNHDA, SQIVND (reference sequence). The CDR3 extends over 14 amino acids. CDR3 amino acids: CASTGQGAREGYTF. The CDR3 DNA follows: TGTGCCAGTACCGGACAGGGGGCTAGGGAGGGCTACACCTTC.

This chain links TRBV9 with TRBJ2-3; a weak D match, TRBD1 (6 bases). CDR3 length: 14 amino acids. CDR1 SGDLS and CDR2 YYNGEE come from the germline V gene. With 2 bases removed from V and 2 bases from J, the gap between germline ends came to 9 bases. CDR3 sequence: CASSVTGYTDTQYF. CDR3 coding DNA: TGTGCCAGCAGCGTTACAGGGTACACAGATACGCAGTATTTT.

A note on this clone: Other DNA sequences in this specimen translate into the identical CDR3. This chain joins TRBV7-9 and TRBJ2-1; D remains unclear. CDR1 SEHNR and CDR2 FQNEAQ come from the germline V gene (reference sequence). This CDR3 region has 12 residues. Trimming cost V 3 bases and J 5 bases, with 5 bases left between them. CDR3 in amino acids: CASSLGNNEQFF. The CDR3 DNA reads TGTGCCAGCAGCTTGGGGAACAATGAGCAGTTCTTC.

A word on this clone: The same CDR3 is also encoded by other DNA sequences in this sample. The CDR3: CASSLLSGSSYNEQFF. The CDR3 coding sequence is TGTGCCAGCAGTTTATTAAGCGGGAGCTCCTACAATGAGCAGTTCTTC. This rearrangement joins TRBV27 to TRBJ2-1, with 8 bases fitting TRBD2. This CDR3 has 16 amino acids. V shed 1 base, J shed 0 bases, and the junction held 2 bases outside the gene matches. Germline V CDR1 and CDR2: MNHEY, SMNVEV (reference sequence).

The V and J genes are TRBV7-3 and TRBJ2-3; the match to TRBD1 covers 11 bases. Germline trimming cut 6 bases from V and 5 bases from J; bases unmatched to any gene: 7. The germline V gene has CDR1 SGHTA and CDR2 FQGTGA. This CDR3 has 15 residues. In DNA form, the CDR3 reads TGTGCCAGCAGTCTTGGACAGGGGGCGGAAGATACGCAGTATTTT. Residues: CASSLGQGAEDTQYF.

The CDR3 coding sequence is TGCGCCAGCAGTGAGTCCTGGGTCTTCGGGGAGCTGTTTTTT. Amino acids: CASSESWVFGELFF. The chain uses TRBV10-1 and TRBJ2-2; D unclear. This CDR3 is built from 14 residues. V lost 0 bases and J 7 bases, leaving 9 bases between the germline ends. Germline V lookup: CDR1 WNHNN, CDR2 SYGVQD (reference sequence).

V is TRBV4-3 and J is TRBJ2-7; D ambiguous. V lost 0 bases and J 3 bases, leaving 9 bases between the germline ends. The CDR3 is 14 residues long. CDR1 is LGHNA, CDR2 YSLEER, per germline. The CDR3 DNA sequence: TGCGCCAGCAGCCAAGATCTCTCGAACTACGAGCAGTACTTC. Protein sequence: CASSQDLSNYEQYF.

This clone was recorded only once. The chain is built from TRBV9 and TRBJ2-2; D gene uncertain. Germline V lookup: CDR1 SGDLS, CDR2 YYNGEE. Trimming removed 5 bases from V and 4 bases from J, with 12 bases in between. CDR3 length: 14 amino acids. CDR3 amino acids: CASSGEVITGELFF. The CDR3 region has the DNA TGTGCCAGCAGTGGAGAGGTTATCACCGGGGAGCTGTTTTTT.

V and J are TRBV4-3 and TRBJ2-1; D might be TRBD2 (7 bases). CDR1 LGHNA and CDR2 YSLEER come from the germline V gene. The CDR3 is made up of 14 amino acids. The germline V and J ends were trimmed by 2 bases and 7 bases, with 12 bases remaining between them. CDR3 region: CASSQKGGGNEQFF. The CDR3 nucleotides are TGCGCCAGCAGCCAAAAGGGGGGGGGAAATGAGCAGTTCTTC.

The chain uses TRBV7-6 and TRBJ1-2; D is unclear. The CDR3 is 12 amino acids. Germline V gene sequence: CDR1 SGHVS, CDR2 FNYEAQ. With 1 base removed from V and 6 bases from J, the gap between germline ends came to 6 bases. CDR3 nucleotide sequence: TGTGCCAGCAGCTTAGAAGGAGATGGCTACACCTTC. Amino acid sequence: CASSLEGDGYTF. Complete variable domain (other parts from reference TRBV7-6 and TRBJ1-2): GAGVSQSPRYKVTKRGQDVALRCDPISGHVSLYWYRQALGQGPEFLTYFNYEAQQDKSGLPNDRFSAERPEGSISTLTIQRTEQRDSAMYRCASSLEGDGYTFGSGTRLTVV.

The rearrangement joins TRBV7-8 to TRBJ2-3, with D possibly matching TRBD2 (6 bases). This CDR3 comprises 15 residues. Looked up from germline, CDR1 is SGHVS and CDR2 is FQNEAQ. Trimming removed 5 bases from V and 1 base from J, with 13 bases in between. The CDR3 sequence is CASSHHERGTDTQYF. CDR3 in DNA: TGTGCCAGCAGCCATCACGAGCGGGGCACAGATACGCAGTATTTT. Full variable domain (rest looked up from reference TRBV7-8 and TRBJ2-3): GAGVSQSPRYKVAKRGQDVALRCDPISGHVSLFWYQQALGQGPEFLTYFQNEAQLDKSGLPSDRFFAERPEGSVSTLKIQRTQQEDSAVYLCASSHHERGTDTQYFGPGTRLTVL.

This clone occurred once. The rearrangement joins TRBV5-4 to TRBJ2-1; TRBD1 aligns across 8 bases. Per the germline V gene, CDR1 is SGHNT and CDR2 is YYREEE (reference sequence). The CDR3 is 16 residues long. With 2 bases clipped from V and 3 bases from J, the junction kept 7 bases outside the gene matches. In DNA, the CDR3 is TGTGCCAGCAGCTTTCTCCCCGGGACAGGCTACAATGAGCAGTTCTTC. Its translation: CASSFLPGTGYNEQFF.

This chain joins TRBV11-2 and TRBJ2-5, with D unclear. Germline V lookup: CDR1 SGHAT, CDR2 FQNNGV. V was cut by 6 bases and J by 1 base, with 9 bases left in between. The CDR3 length is 13 residues. The CDR3: CASRQRSQETQYF. Written as DNA, the CDR3 is TGTGCCAGCAGACAGAGGTCCCAAGAGACCCAGTACTTC. Full variable domain (missing parts from reference TRBV11-2 and TRBJ2-5): EAGVAQSPRYKIIEKRQSVAFWCNPISGHATLYWYQQILGQGPKLLIQFQNNGVVDDSQLPKDRFSAERLKGVDSTLKIQPAKLEDSAVYLCASRQRSQETQYFGPGTRLLVL.

The chain joins TRBV12-5 to TRBJ2-7; TRBD2 matches 10 bases. CDR1 is LGHNT, CDR2 FRNRAP, per germline. CDR3 length equals 12 residues. V shed 6 bases and J 6 bases; nucleotides not matched to a gene: 2. CDR3 sequence reads: CASGLAGREQYF. As DNA, the CDR3 is TGTGCTAGTGGACTAGCGGGACGCGAGCAGTACTTC.

The V gene is TRBV5-8, the J gene TRBJ2-1, with 10 bases lining up with TRBD2. Germline V CDR1 and CDR2: SGHTS, YDEGEE. The CDR3 totals 15 residues. Trimming cost V 3 bases and J 5 bases; bases outside gene matches: 5. The CDR3 sequence is CASSSRTSGNNEQFF. CDR3 DNA: TGTGCCAGCAGCTCTCGGACTAGCGGTAACAATGAGCAGTTCTTC.

The rearrangement uses TRBV5-4 and TRBJ2-2, with D tentatively TRBD1 (5 bases). The V and J ends lost 1 base and 6 bases respectively, with 13 bases between them. The CDR3 length is 15 residues. The V gene's germline CDR1 is SGHNT and CDR2 YYREEE (reference sequence). The CDR3 here is CASSLITGFAGELFF. CDR3 bases: TGTGCCAGCAGCTTGATAACAGGCTTTGCCGGGGAGCTGTTTTTT. Full variable domain (rest looked up from reference TRBV5-4 and TRBJ2-2): ETGVTQSPTHLIKTRGQQVTLRCSSQSGHNTVSWYQQALGQGPQFIFQYYREEENGRGNFPPRFSGLQFPNYSSELNVNALELDDSALYLCASSLITGFAGELFFGEGSRLTVL.

The chain combines TRBV28 with TRBJ2-3; 7 positions match TRBD2. This CDR3 spans 16 amino acids. Unmatched junction bases numbered 10, after V lost 5 bases and J lost 2 bases. The germline V gene encodes CDR1 MDHEN and CDR2 SYDVKM. Here the CDR3 DNA reads TGTGCCAGCAGTCTAGGCGGAGCGGGAAACACAGATACGCAGTATTTT. Translation: CASSLGGAGNTDTQYF.

CDR3 amino acids: CASSYTYIGTDTQYF. CDR3 sequence (DNA): TGTGCCAGCAGCTACACGTACATAGGCACAGATACGCAGTATTTT. This sequence joins TRBV11-2 and TRBJ2-3, with D uncertain. Trimming shortened V by 4 bases and J by 1 base, and 12 bases separated the two germline ends. Germline-derived CDR1 and CDR2 are SGHAT and FQNNGV. The CDR3 has 15 residues.

The chain combines TRBV29-1 with TRBJ2-5; 8 nucleotides align to TRBD2. The CDR3 contains 14 residues. Germline V gene sequence: CDR1 SQVTM, CDR2 ANQGSEA. J was trimmed by 5 bases and V by 8 bases; bases with no gene match: 13. This CDR3 reads CSPTASGSDETQYF. In nucleotides, the CDR3 is TGCAGCCCCACCGCGAGCGGGAGTGATGAGACCCAGTACTTC.